The clone carrying this TCR beta chain was detected only once. Clones were read by immunoSEQ multiplex PCR, and TCRdb kept only the in-frame ones, dropping some. The repertoire has more than 15,000 clones, more than 80% of them found once; the top ten carry over 4%. Trimming cost V 6 bases and J 0 bases; bases outside gene matches: 9. The CDR3 length is 17 residues. Germline CDR1 MDHEN, CDR2 SYDVKM. This entry belongs to a study of blood T cell repertoires in COVID-19. Overall study: Samples of COVID-19 (acute and convalescent) were obtained from the United States, Italy and Spain.

This TCR was recovered from a woman aged 50 to 60 with active COVID-19. The V gene is TRBV28, the J gene TRBJ2-5, with 11 positions matching TRBD2. The source material was peripheral blood. CDR3 protein: CASSRPPTSGNQETQYF. CDR3 sequence (DNA): TGTGCCAGCAGCCGCCCTCCGACTAGCGGGAACCAAGAGACCCAGTACTTC.